These 26 T cell receptor beta chains came from one sample sequenced in a study of cytomegalovirus exposure and HLA in healthy donors. In the PCR, 60 Vbeta and 13 Jbeta primers were used. Sequencing was performed with immunoSEQ multiplex PCR; in TCRdb, only in-frame clones are kept and a portion is missing. The sample has 90,000 to 150,000 clones, around three quarters seen once. What was sequenced was PBMCs. The receptors were gathered from a middle-aged man in good health and CMV-seropositive.

This chain connects TRBV2 to TRBJ2-1; D call uncertain. Trimming removed 5 bases at V and 0 bases at J, with 11 bases between. This CDR3 is built from 15 residues. Germline V lookup: CDR1 SNHLY, CDR2 FYNNEI. In nucleotides, the CDR3 is TGTGCCAGCAGTCGTAGCAAAAGCTCCTACAATGAGCAGTTCTTC. Translated: CASSRSKSSYNEQFF.

The gene calls are TRBV7-2 and TRBJ1-1, with TRBD1 identical over 7 bases. The length of the CDR3 is 15 residues. Germline lookup yields CDR1 SGHTA and CDR2 FQGNSA. Unmatched junction bases numbered 8, after V lost 0 bases and J lost 7 bases. The CDR3 DNA reads TGTGCCAGCAGCTTAGCCCCAGGGGGACGTGGTGAAGCTTTCTTT. This translates into CASSLAPGGRGEAFF.

The rearrangement uses TRBV7-6 and TRBJ2-5; D is unresolved. V lost 1 base and J 3 bases, leaving 9 bases between the germline ends. CDR1 is SGHVS and CDR2 is FNYEAQ in the germline V gene. This CDR3 spans 14 amino acids. CDR3 region: CASSLGAQKETQYF. In DNA form, the CDR3 reads TGTGCCAGCAGCTTAGGGGCGCAAAAAGAGACCCAGTACTTC.

This clone has only a few counts. The chain is built from TRBV6-5 and TRBJ1-5, with D perhaps TRBD1 (5 bases). The ends were cut back, 4 bases at V and 4 bases at J, with 17 bases in the middle. The germline CDR1 and CDR2 sequences are MNHEY and SVGAGI. This CDR3 contains 16 residues. This CDR3 is CASSSSGGDLNQPQHF. As DNA, the CDR3 is TGTGCCAGCAGTTCCTCCGGGGGGGACCTGAATCAGCCCCAGCATTTT.

This clone was seen a single time. The CDR3 spells CASSLAPGEGSKNIQYF. In nucleotides, the CDR3 is TGCGCCAGCAGCTTGGCCCCTGGGGAGGGGTCCAAAAACATTCAGTACTTC. The rearrangement links TRBV5-1 to TRBJ2-4, with 7 bases that match TRBD2. Germline lookup yields CDR1 SGHRS and CDR2 YFSETQ. The V segment lost 0 bases and the J segment 2 bases; nucleotides outside the gene matches: 8. CDR3 length: 17 residues.

The chain is built from TRBV6-6 and TRBJ2-1; tentative D call: TRBD1 (6 bases). Per germline, CDR1 MNHNY and CDR2 SVGAGI (reference sequence). Trimming shortened V by 4 bases and J by 3 bases, and 16 bases separated the two germline ends. This CDR3 spans 16 amino acids. This CDR3 is CASSSPVKGDYNEQFF. DNA of the CDR3: TGTGCCAGCAGTTCCCCGGTTAAGGGGGACTACAATGAGCAGTTCTTC.

Note on this clone: This sample also contains other DNA sequences that code for the same CDR3. The V and J genes are TRBV4-1 and TRBJ2-1; 12 nucleotides agree with TRBD2. This CDR3 comprises 15 residues. Germline CDR1 and CDR2: MGHRA and YSYEKL. V gave up 6 bases and J gave up 9 bases; unmatched junction bases: 9. The CDR3 protein is CASSPLAGGRSEQFF. DNA for the CDR3: TGCGCCAGCAGTCCCCTAGCGGGGGGGCGTAGTGAGCAGTTCTTC.

The chain is built from TRBV28 and TRBJ2-4, with D possibly TRBD1 on 6 matching bases. The ends were cut back, 6 bases at V and 0 bases at J, with 12 bases in the middle. Per germline, CDR1 MDHEN and CDR2 SYDVKM. This CDR3 is built from 15 residues. CDR3 sequence reads: CASSLPGVAKNIQYF. CDR3 bases: TGTGCCAGCAGCCTGCCAGGGGTAGCCAAAAACATTCAGTACTTC.

The chain is built from TRBV7-2 and TRBJ2-5, with D unclear. CDR1 and CDR2 from the germline V gene are SGHTA and FQGNSA. The CDR3 length is 11 residues. V was shortened by 4 bases and J by 4 bases, with 4 bases between the two germline ends. CDR3 in amino acids: CASSSTETQYF. CDR3 DNA: TGTGCCAGCAGCTCTACAGAGACCCAGTACTTC.

V is TRBV7-2 and J is TRBJ1-2; TRBD1 agrees at 10 bases. This CDR3 has 14 amino acids. V shed 5 bases, J shed 3 bases, and the junction held 3 bases outside the gene matches. Germline values: CDR1 SGHTA, CDR2 FQGNSA. CDR3: CASSPDRGHYGYTF. CDR3 coding DNA: TGTGCCAGCAGCCCCGACAGGGGGCACTATGGCTACACCTTC.

This rearrangement joins TRBV28 to TRBJ1-1, with D maybe TRBD1 (6 bases). The CDR3 has 19 amino acids. V dropped 2 bases and J dropped 5 bases, with 27 bases sitting between them. The germline CDR1 and CDR2 sequences are MDHEN and SYDVKM. In nucleotides, the CDR3 is TGTGCCAGCAGTTTAGGGTCAGGGCCAGGGGCGGTCCAGAGGACTGAAGCTTTCTTT. Translating it yields CASSLGSGPGAVQRTEAFF.

The chain joins TRBV9 to TRBJ2-3, with D tentatively TRBD1 (6 bases). Per the germline V gene, CDR1 is SGDLS and CDR2 is YYNGEE. V lost 3 bases to trimming and J lost 4 bases, with 15 bases between them. This CDR3 region has 15 residues. CDR3 in DNA: TGTGCCAGCAGCGCACTTGACACAGGGCCAGATACGCAGTATTTT. Translating gives CASSALDTGPDTQYF.

The V gene is TRBV4-3, the J gene TRBJ2-7; 9 bases are shared with TRBD1. CDR3 size: 15 residues. The V gene's germline CDR1 is LGHNA and CDR2 YSLEER. The junction had 11 bases not matched to a gene; V was cut back by 5 bases and J by 6 bases. The CDR3 loop is CASSENRGRPLEQYF. The DNA of the CDR3 is TGCGCCAGCAGCGAAAACAGGGGGCGCCCCCTCGAGCAGTACTTC.

This sequence joins TRBV7-6 and TRBJ2-3; 7 bases are shared with TRBD2. Germline V gene data show CDR1 as SGHVS and CDR2 as FNYEAQ. The CDR3 runs 17 residues. V dropped 0 bases and J dropped 1; count of bases not matched to a gene: 7. The chain's CDR3 is CASSLAPSGYRTDTQYF. The CDR3 coding sequence is TGTGCCAGCAGCTTAGCCCCTAGCGGATACCGCACAGATACGCAGTATTTT. Combining the CDR3 with reference TRBV7-6 and TRBJ2-3 gives the whole variable domain GAGVSQSPRYKVTKRGQDVALRCDPISGHVSLYWYRQALGQGPEFLTYFNYEAQQDKSGLPNDRFSAERPEGSISTLTIQRTEQRDSAMYRCASSLAPSGYRTDTQYFGPGTRLTVL.

A few counts support this clone. The chain couples TRBV11-1 to TRBJ2-5; D perhaps matches TRBD1 (6 bases). CDR1 is SGHAT, CDR2 FQDESV, per germline (reference sequence). This CDR3 region has 14 residues. Trimming pared 1 base from V and 2 bases from J, leaving 8 bases between. CDR3 residues: CASSLVGHQETQYF. DNA of the CDR3: TGTGCCAGCAGCTTAGTGGGACATCAAGAGACCCAGTACTTC.

The J gene is TRBJ1-1, the V gene TRBV9, with D hard to call. The CDR3 contains 13 residues. The germline gives CDR1 SGDLS, CDR2 YYNGEE. Trimming removed 3 bases at V and 4 bases at J, with 10 bases between. This chain's CDR3 is CASSGHITTEAFF. The CDR3 nucleotides are TGTGCCAGCAGCGGTCACATCACCACTGAAGCTTTCTTT. The variable domain in full, completed from reference TRBV9 and TRBJ1-1, reads DSGVTQTPKHLITATGQRVTLRCSPRSGDLSVYWYQQSLDQGLQFLIQYYNGEERAKGNILERFSAQQFPDLHSELNLSSLELGDSALYFCASSGHITTEAFFGQGTRLTVV.

The chain is built from TRBV10-3 and TRBJ1-6; the D gene is possibly TRBD1 (6 bases). The CDR3 is 13 amino acids. V lost 6 bases and J 8 bases, leaving 11 bases between the germline ends. Germline CDR1 is ENHRY and CDR2 is SYGVKD. This CDR3 is CAIRTGVDSPLHF. DNA of the CDR3: TGTGCCATCAGGACAGGCGTGGATTCACCCCTCCACTTT.

J is TRBJ2-7 and V is TRBV5-1; perhaps TRBD1 as D (6 bases). Between the trimmed V and J ends, which lost 0 bases and 0 bases, there was a span of 13 bases. The CDR3 length is 16 residues. Germline assignment: CDR1 SGHRS and CDR2 YFSETQ. The CDR3 reads CASSLEQGRTSYEQYF. As DNA, the CDR3 is TGCGCCAGCAGCTTGGAACAGGGTAGGACCTCCTACGAGCAGTACTTC.

The chain couples TRBV7-9 to TRBJ2-7, with D perhaps TRBD1 (6 bases). The CDR3 is 15 residues long. The germline CDR1 and CDR2 sequences are SEHNR and FQNEAQ (reference sequence). Trimming pared 1 base from V and 1 base from J, leaving 11 bases between. The CDR3: CASSLGQAVSYEQYF. CDR3 bases: TGTGCCAGCAGCTTAGGACAGGCGGTATCCTACGAGCAGTACTTC.

V is TRBV28 and J is TRBJ1-2; the D gene is possibly TRBD1 (5 bases). CDR1 and CDR2 (germline): MDHEN, SYDVKM. This CDR3 has 13 residues. The germline V and J ends were trimmed by 2 bases and 2 bases, with 6 bases remaining between them. CDR3 protein: CASSLQGNYGYTF. DNA for the CDR3: TGTGCCAGCAGTTTACAGGGAAACTATGGCTACACCTTC.

This clone was found a few times. Different DNA sequences within this sample yield the same CDR3. The gene calls are TRBV5-1 and TRBJ2-1, with D possibly matching TRBD2 (6 bases). Germline loops: CDR1 SGHRS, CDR2 YFSETQ. This CDR3 spans 14 amino acids. Trimming took 4 bases from V and 4 from J, leaving 12 bases between them. The CDR3 protein is CASSPSGGYNEQFF. The CDR3 nucleotides read TGCGCCAGCAGCCCCTCCGGAGGGTACAATGAGCAGTTCTTC. Supplemented by reference TRBV5-1 and TRBJ2-1, the full variable domain reads KAGVTQTPRYLIKTRGQQVTLSCSPISGHRSVSWYQQTPGQGLQFLFEYFSETQRNKGNFPGRFSGRQFSNSRSEMNVSTLELGDSALYLCASSPSGGYNEQFFGPGTRLTVL.

This chain joins TRBV4-1 and TRBJ2-2; D not certain. V dropped 0 bases and J dropped 6 bases, with 8 bases sitting between them. This CDR3 has 14 residues. The germline gives CDR1 MGHRA, CDR2 YSYEKL. CDR3 amino acids: CASSQDRTPGELFF. The CDR3 nucleotides read TGCGCCAGCAGCCAAGATAGAACTCCCGGGGAGCTGTTTTTT.

This clone appeared a few times. This chain links TRBV5-1 with TRBJ2-1, with D possibly matching TRBD1 (5 bases). Trimming left V 2 bases short and J 4 bases short, with 13 bases between. Germline V gives CDR1 SGHRS, CDR2 YFSETQ. The CDR3 is 15 residues long. The CDR3: CASSFRQRMYNEQFF. DNA of the CDR3: TGCGCCAGCAGCTTTAGACAGAGAATGTACAATGAGCAGTTCTTC.

This clone was counted between two and nine times. This chain uses TRBV19 with TRBJ1-5; D gene uncertain. Germline V gene sequence: CDR1 LNHDA, CDR2 SQIVND (reference sequence). The ends were cut back, 4 bases at V and 0 bases at J, with 7 bases in the middle. The CDR3 is made up of 14 amino acids. The CDR3 sequence: CASSRRDSNQPQHF. CDR3 bases: TGTGCCAGTAGTAGGAGGGATAGCAATCAGCCCCAGCATTTT.

V usage is TRBV14 and J usage is TRBJ2-7; 10 nucleotides line up with TRBD2. The germline V gene encodes CDR1 SGHDN and CDR2 FVKESK. With V trimmed by 3 bases and J by 0 bases, 8 bases remained unmatched. The CDR3 runs to 17 residues. Here the CDR3 reads CASSHPSGGAYSYEQYF. CDR3 coding DNA: TGTGCCAGCAGCCATCCTAGCGGGGGTGCCTACTCCTACGAGCAGTACTTC.

The rearrangement uses TRBV28 and TRBJ2-7, with 8 positions matching TRBD2. From germline, CDR1 is MDHEN and CDR2 SYDVKM. J gave up 2 bases and V 6 bases, and 6 bases lay outside the gene matches. The CDR3 covers 14 residues. CDR3 sequence: CASRIQRGTYEQYF. As DNA, the CDR3 is TGTGCCAGCAGGATCCAGCGGGGGACCTACGAGCAGTACTTC. Complete variable domain (other parts from reference TRBV28 and TRBJ2-7): DVKVTQSSRYLVKRTGEKVFLECVQDMDHENMFWYRQDPGLGLRLIYFSYDVKMKEKGDIPEGYSVSREKKERFSLILESASTNQTSMYLCASRIQRGTYEQYFGPGTRLTVT.